Following are 13 T cell receptor beta chains from one sample sequenced in a study of spatial heterogeneity in lung cancer. For these receptors, no antigen is known. MiXCR was run by TCRdb on the 5' RACE reads, yielding one entry per CDR3 protein. The profile shows approximately 8,500 distinct CDR3 sequences, over 9.5% of them singletons. General study points: Tumor mutation count correlated with how many alpha and beta TCRs expanded intratumorally.

Time point reported: sample taken at primary tumor resection. The source material was lung tumor tissue, sampled at surgery. These receptors all stem from a male donor with early-stage non-small cell lung cancer.

This clonotype was recorded at least ten times. A clone one base away is much larger, so this may be a read error. V and J are TRBV9 and TRBJ1-5; D call uncertain. The CDR3 spans 13 residues. Germline lookup yields CDR1 SGDLS and CDR2 YYNGEE. CDR3 in amino acids: CASSVDGQQPRHF. CDR3 in DNA: TGTGCCAGCAGCGTAGACGGGCAACAGCCCCGGCATTTT.

This chain uses TRBV5-1 with TRBJ2-3; 12 positions agree with TRBD2. The length of the CDR3 is 16 residues. With V trimmed by 3 bases and J by 5 bases, 7 bases remained unmatched. Per the germline V gene, CDR1 is SGHRS and CDR2 is YFSETQ. The CDR3 here is CASSYGGLAGLDTQYF. The CDR3 nucleotides read TGCGCCAGCAGCTACGGAGGACTAGCGGGGCTAGATACGCAGTATTTT. The whole variable domain, remainder taken from reference TRBV5-1 and TRBJ2-3, is KAGVTQTPRYLIKTRGQQVTLSCSPISGHRSVSWYQQTPGQGLQFLFEYFSETQRNKGNFPGRFSGRQFSNSRSEMNVSTLELGDSALYLCASSYGGLAGLDTQYFGPGTRLTVL.

This clonotype was counted ten times or more. The J gene is TRBJ2-3, the V gene TRBV5-5, with D uncertain. The CDR3 sequence is 12 residues long. V gave up 0 bases and J gave up 12 bases, with 11 bases separating them. Germline V gives CDR1 SGHKS, CDR2 YYEKEE (reference sequence). The CDR3 bases are TGTGCCAGCAGCTTGGGACTTATGGATCAGTATTTT. Residues: CASSLGLMDQYF.

This clonotype was counted at least ten times. This sequence joins TRBV6-5 and TRBJ2-3; D is perhaps TRBD1 or TRBD2 (5 bases each). V lost 5 bases and J 5 bases, leaving 14 bases between the germline ends. CDR1 and CDR2 from the germline V gene are MNHEY and SVGAGI. The CDR3 covers 14 residues. This CDR3 reads CASSGTTRGDTQYF. CDR3 coding DNA: TGTGCCAGCAGTGGGACGACGAGGGGAGATACGCAGTATTTT.

This clonotype is medium-sized. The chain joins TRBV10-3 to TRBJ2-3; 11 bases are a match to TRBD2. The CDR3 has 17 amino acids. V gave up 10 bases and J gave up 1 base; unmatched junction bases: 13. The germline CDR1 and CDR2 sequences are ENHRY and SYGVKD. CDR3 in DNA: TGTGCCACCGGGGGGAAACTACTAGCGGGGGGCACAGATACGCAGTATTTT. Amino acids: CATGGKLLAGGTDTQYF.

This clonotype came up many times. This chain connects TRBV6-5 to TRBJ2-7; a possible D gene is TRBD1 (5 bases). This CDR3 is 13 amino acids long. Per germline, CDR1 MNHEY and CDR2 SVGAGI. Trimming removed 4 bases at V and 2 bases at J, with 9 bases between. The CDR3 DNA sequence: TGTGCCAGCAGTTGGGGCCCCACCTACGAGCAGTACTTC. This gives the protein CASSWGPTYEQYF.

V and J are TRBV5-1 and TRBJ2-4; possibly TRBD1 or TRBD2 for D (6 bases each). The CDR3 totals 15 residues. Germline lookup yields CDR1 SGHRS and CDR2 YFSETQ. Between the trimmed V and J ends, which lost 3 bases and 5 bases, there was a span of 15 bases. The CDR3 region has the DNA TGCGCCAGCAGCTCTTCGGGGGCCCGACAAAACATTCAGTACTTC. Protein sequence: CASSSSGARQNIQYF.

This clonotype has a count of ten or more. The chain has TRBV5-1 and TRBJ1-2; D gene ambiguous. Trimming shortened V by 0 bases and J by 7 bases, and 16 bases separated the two germline ends. Germline loops: CDR1 SGHRS, CDR2 YFSETQ. The CDR3 runs 15 residues. The CDR3 coding sequence is TGCGCCAGCAGCTTGGGGATTAAGGAGGAGCGTGGCTACACCTTC. This codes for CASSLGIKEERGYTF.

This clonotype is categorized as medium-sized. The chain links TRBV11-2 to TRBJ2-1; D is perhaps TRBD1 (6 bases). V was shortened by 0 bases and J by 7 bases, with 16 bases between the two germline ends. Germline CDR1 SGHAT, CDR2 FQNNGV. The CDR3 is 16 amino acids. CDR3 amino acids: CASSLETGRYGNEQFF. CDR3 in DNA: TGTGCCAGCAGCTTAGAAACAGGGCGGTATGGGAATGAGCAGTTCTTC.

In its sample, this clonotype was seen many times. The genes are TRBV6-2 or TRBV6-3 and TRBJ2-1, with a possible D match to TRBD1 (5 bases). V lost 2 bases and J 7 bases, leaving 6 bases between the germline ends. Looked up from germline, CDR1 is MNHEY and CDR2 is SVGEGT. This CDR3 contains 12 residues. In DNA, the CDR3 is TGTGCCAGCAGTTACAGGGGTAATGAGCAGTTCTTC. Translation gives CASSYRGNEQFF.

The chain recombines TRBV12-3 or TRBV12-4 with TRBJ2-6, with a tentative D call TRBD2 (6 bases). Trimming shortened V by 6 bases and J by 1 base, and 13 bases separated the two germline ends. CDR3 length: 16 amino acids. CDR3 amino acids: CASRGGGPSGANVLTF. CDR3 bases: TGTGCCAGCAGGGGGGGTGGCCCTTCTGGGGCCAACGTCCTGACTTTC.

This clonotype was observed many times. The chain has TRBV20-1 and TRBJ2-1; D possibly corresponds to TRBD2 (6 bases). The length of the CDR3 is 15 residues. Per germline, CDR1 DFQATT and CDR2 SNEGSKA (reference sequence). V was pared by 3 bases and J by 5 bases, with 17 bases between. CDR3 coding DNA: TGCAGTGCTAGGGGACTTTTCGACCCCCACAATGAGCAGTTCTTC. Encoded protein: CSARGLFDPHNEQFF.

This clonotype was seen a few times. The CDR3 is CASSAEGRTDTQYF. The CDR3 DNA reads TGTGCCAGCAGCGCAGAAGGACGTACAGATACGCAGTATTTT. V usage is TRBV9 and J usage is TRBJ2-3; D gene unclear. Deletions cut 3 bases from V and 3 bases from J, with 11 bases between. The CDR3 consists of 14 residues. Germline V gene lookup returns CDR1 SGDLS and CDR2 YYNGEE.